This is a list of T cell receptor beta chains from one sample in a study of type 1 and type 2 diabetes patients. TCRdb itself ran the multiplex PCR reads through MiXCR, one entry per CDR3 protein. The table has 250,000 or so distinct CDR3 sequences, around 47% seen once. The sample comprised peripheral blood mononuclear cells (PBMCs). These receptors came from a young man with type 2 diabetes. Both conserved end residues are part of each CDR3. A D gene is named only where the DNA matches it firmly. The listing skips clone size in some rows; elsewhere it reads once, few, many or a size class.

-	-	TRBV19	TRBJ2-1	TGTGCCAGTAGTATAGTGGCCGCCCCAAATGAGCAGTTCTTC	CASSIVAAPNEQFF
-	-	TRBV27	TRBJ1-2	TGTGCCAGCAGTTTATCTGCCGGGACTGCCCTTAACTATGGCTACACCTTC	CASSLSAGTALNYGYTF
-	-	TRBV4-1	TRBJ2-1	TGCGCCAGCAGCCAACATCTTGGGAGGAATGAGCAGTTCTTC	CASSQHLGRNEQFF
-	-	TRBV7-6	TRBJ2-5	TGTGCCAGCACCGTTTCGGGGTCCCCCCAAGAGACCCAGTACTTC	CASTVSGSPQETQYF
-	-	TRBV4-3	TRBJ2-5	TGCGCCAGCAGCCCGAGAGGGGGGCCGGAGGAGACCCAGTACTTC	CASSPRGGPEETQYF
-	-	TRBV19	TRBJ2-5	TGTGCCAGTAGTATCCTGCGTGGGGATGAGACCCAGTACTTC	CASSILRGDETQYF
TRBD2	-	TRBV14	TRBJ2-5	TGTGCCAGCAGCCAGGCGGGAGTTGTAGAGACCCAGTACTTC	CASSQAGVVETQYF
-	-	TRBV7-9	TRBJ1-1	TGTGCCAGCAGCCCCCGGGATGCAGAGCGGGGTGAAGCTTTCTTT	CASSPRDAERGEAFF
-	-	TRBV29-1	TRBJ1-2	TGCAGCGTTCTGGCGTCCGGCTATGGCTACACCTTC	CSVLASGYGYTF
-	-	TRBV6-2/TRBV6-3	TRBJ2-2	TGTGCCACGGCCGGCAGCCCGAACACCGGGGAGCTGTTTTTT	CATAGSPNTGELFF
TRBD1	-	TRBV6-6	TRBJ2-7	TGTGCCAGCAGTACTCAGGGGGTTCCCTCCTACGAGCAGTACTTC	CASSTQGVPSYEQYF
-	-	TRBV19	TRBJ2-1	TGTGCCAGTAGTATTGGGGGCTGGGCGTCGCGGGGACTGTTAACCTACAATGAGCAGTTCTTC	CASSIGGWASRGLLTYNEQFF
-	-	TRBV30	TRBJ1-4	TGTGCCTGGAGTCCAGGCTCCCCAGAAAAACTGTTTTTT	CAWSPGSPEKLFF
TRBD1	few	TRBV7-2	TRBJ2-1	TGTGCCAGCAGCTTATGGGGGACAGGGGGTAGTAATGAGCAGTTCTTC	CASSLWGTGGSNEQFF
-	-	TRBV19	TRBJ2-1	TGTGCCAGTAGTATAGACCACCCAGAGTCGACAGGTCCGCCGCAGTTCTTC	CASSIDHPESTGPPQFF
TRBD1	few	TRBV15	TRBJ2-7	TGTGCCACCAGCGGGAACAGGGGCGGCGGCTACGAGCAGTACTTC	CATSGNRGGGYEQYF
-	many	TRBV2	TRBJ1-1	TGTGCCAGCAGTGAACGGAGGGGGGTGTGGGTCCCCCACACTGAAGCTTTCTTT	CASSERRGVWVPHTEAFF
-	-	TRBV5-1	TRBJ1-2	TGCGCCAGCAGCGAGGGGGGGGAATTCGGAGGTGGCTACGCCTTC	CASSEGGEFGGGYAF
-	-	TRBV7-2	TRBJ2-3	TGTGCCAGCACCCCCGAGATCGAGGATACGCAGTATTTT	CASTPEIEDTQYF
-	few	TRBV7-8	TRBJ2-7	TGTGCCAGCAGCTTGAGGCTCTGGCAGAGGGGCTACGAGCAGTACTTC	CASSLRLWQRGYEQYF
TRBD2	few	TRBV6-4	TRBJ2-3	TGTGCCAGCAGTGACTCGACTAGCGCAGATACGCAGTATTTT	CASSDSTSADTQYF